This entry is about one T cell receptor beta chain. This clonotype was seen more than once but under ten times. This receptor's antigen is unknown. Base-call qualities are not available, and no considerably larger clone is one nucleotide away. Systemically healthy Caucasian individuals from Russia, some 38 in total and aged about 6 to 90 years, were included as donors. Around 9.8 milliliters of peripheral blood were collected from each donor into EDTA-treated Vacutainer tubes. Ficoll-Paque density-gradient centrifugation was used to isolate PBMCs, with at least 6.5 million per sample. Trizol reagent was used to extract total RNA from the PBMCs, yielding at least 5.5 micrograms per sample. The percentages of naive CD45RAhigh/CD27high T cells were determined by flow cytometry on a PBMC aliquot from every donor. The data originate from a study of blood T cells in healthy people across ages (dated by TCRdb to between 2014 and 2016). Background for the entire study: In model experiments, roughly one uniquely barcoded TCR beta cDNA molecule per two T cells was captured by template switching. Using the same blood draw, the study looked at two additional independent replicas of 1 million unique cDNA reads for two donors, one aged 18 to 30 and the other aged 80 or older. To track age-related changes in TCR beta repertoire diversity, the study relied on deep sequencing normalized with unique cDNA molecular identifiers. The donors were divided into four age groups: young (average approximately 17 years), middle-aged (over 35), aged (approximately 62) and long-lived (roughly 86). The investigation overall reported the following: As age increased, observed TCR beta diversity per million T cells dropped in a roughly linear way, and a significant reduction was already evident by age roughly 36. Conclusive comparison of naive and antigen-experienced compartments was prevented by the profiling of bulk unsorted PBMCs. Compared with the aged group, the long-lived group had more naive CD4+ T cells, fewer expanded clones and increased TCR diversity, suggesting age selection. There was a strong correlation between observed TCR beta diversity and the percentage of naive T cells measured by flow cytometry. Because donor CMV infection status was unknown, age-related changes in expanded clonotypes were potentially confounded. Estimates of total diversity based on one million sequenced T cells were considered lower bounds and underestimates.

Receptors were amplified or captured by 5' RACE. TCRdb shows the sequencer as Illumina HiSeq 2500. A second PCR of 7 to 11 cycles was performed with a sample-barcoded 5' primer and a J-beta primer mix. Each TCR beta cDNA molecule received a unique molecular identifier from a template-switch 5' adaptor carrying 12 random nucleotides. Each sample yielded at least 3 million CDR3-containing paired-end reads. First-strand cDNA synthesis was performed from all RNA using the Mint cDNA synthesis kit, with priming by a TRBC-specific oligonucleotide. Following uracil-DNA glycosylase treatment, all cDNA underwent a first 18-cycle PCR with the universal primers M1SS and BC2_uni_R. The original pipeline was this. Normalization of each sample was performed by random selection of 1 million high-quality reads, each carrying a distinct molecular identifier. Instead of being binned into consensus sequences, reads with shared molecular identifiers were discarded. MiTCR, set to a Q25 quality threshold and the strictest error-elimination algorithm, was used for CDR3 identification, clonotype clustering and error correction. A nonparametric unseen species model with Euler transformation was used to estimate a lower bound on total TCR beta diversity. TCRdb reprocessed the public reads (quality trimming at Q25 with fastp, clone calling with MiXCR) and kept in-frame beta chains. Duplicate CDR3 protein sequences are folded into a single record with the most common DNA and genes. V and J calls and clone size were set by TCRdb, not the authors. In this sample the table shows more than 750,000 distinct CDR3 sequences, 29% of which occur a single time. Jointly, the top ten make up roughly 10% of the sample.

V is reduced by 4 bases and J by 0 bases, leaving a spacing of 19 bases between them. Taken from cysteine to phenylalanine, the CDR3 has 17 residues. The retained sequence is limited to the CDR3, 51 bases, with the frame set at the first base. As encoded in the germline V gene, CDR1 is SGHRS while CDR2 is YFSETQ. These data were also filed under a second study, of T cells of mothers and their children. The second study's paper adds: The donors were nine systemically healthy Caucasian individuals, made up of three mothers and their six children. cDNA synthesis used all of the extracted RNA, with approximately 1.4 ug of RNA in each 15 ul reaction. In the second PCR, the M1S primer added sample barcodes and 2-4 random nucleotides. Over 8.5 million TCR beta CDR3 reads came from each mother, compared with several million reads from each child. Thymic selection similarly shapes TCR recombination output in related and unrelated pairs, with minor effect from inherited differences. Normalized repertoire overlap was always slightly but never significantly higher in related than unrelated mother-child pairs. No persistent microchimeric T cell clones were detected, at a sensitivity of roughly 100 clones per million clonotypes. In the study, deep NGS was used to compare the TCR beta repertoires of mothers and children, and features distinguishing related mother-child pairs from unrelated individuals were sought. The mean age was around 40 +/- 4 years for the mothers and about 12 +/- 4 years for the children. After adapters were ligated using NEBNext reagents, the libraries underwent 100+100 nt paired-end sequencing on an Illumina HiSeq 2000. To prevent cross-contamination, the mother and child libraries were prepared one month apart and sequenced in separate runs. For each donor, somewhere between about 450,000 and 2,000,000 distinct TCR beta clonotypes were identified. Naive TCR beta clonotypes were estimated from low-frequency clonotypes matched to each donor's FACS-determined naive share, without sorting.

The sequencing input was blood. This sequence was found in a woman aged 40-49 years in good health. The rearrangement combines TRBV5-1 with TRBJ1-2; the D gene is perhaps TRBD1, on 5 matching bases. The nucleotides are TGCGCCAGCAGCCTTGACGACGGGCAGGGAGCTAACTATGGCTACACCTTC. It translates as CASSLDDGQGANYGYTF.